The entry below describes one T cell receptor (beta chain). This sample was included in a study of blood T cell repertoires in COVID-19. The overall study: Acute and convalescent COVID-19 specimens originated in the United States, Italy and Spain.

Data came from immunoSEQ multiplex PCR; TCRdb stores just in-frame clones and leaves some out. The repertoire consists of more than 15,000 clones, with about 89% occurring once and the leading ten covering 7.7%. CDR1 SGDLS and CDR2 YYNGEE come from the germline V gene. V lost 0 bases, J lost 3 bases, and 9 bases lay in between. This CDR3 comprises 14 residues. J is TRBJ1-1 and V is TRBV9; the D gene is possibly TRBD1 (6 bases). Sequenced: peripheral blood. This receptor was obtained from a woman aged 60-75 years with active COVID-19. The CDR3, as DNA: TGTGCCAGCAGCGTAGTTGGGGGCGACACTGAAGCTTTCTTT. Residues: CASSVVGGDTEAFF.